The sample holds many counts of the clone carrying this T cell receptor beta chain. Antigen specificity is unknown. Germline loops: CDR1 MGHRA, CDR2 YSYEKL. The V and J ends lost 1 base and 2 bases respectively, with 12 bases between them. The CDR3 is made up of 15 amino acids. The sample belongs to a study of T cell repertoires in cytomegalovirus infection. Across the whole study: Carrying CMV and the relevant HLA type showed in public TCR beta signatures.

TCRdb passed the reads through MiXCR, listing each CDR3 protein once. This table has approximately 500,000 distinct CDR3 sequences, approximately 15% appearing once. Overall study findings and caveats: Adding up the frequency of public TCR beta families identified people who carried CMV plus the relevant HLA. HLA-C-restricted TCR beta clonotypes specific for CMV led the ex vivo response.

The TCR was taken from a human donor in good health (CMV status not recorded). Some clones in this sample may be carry-over from other donors' samples. The specimen sequenced was CD8+ T cells from PBMCs. The V and J genes are TRBV4-1 and TRBJ2-7, with TRBD2 as a possible D gene (6 bases). CDR3 in amino acids: CASSQGGLRPYEQYF. The CDR3, as DNA: TGCGCCAGCAGCCAAGGGGGACTGCGACCCTACGAGCAGTACTTC.